This passage covers 12 T cell receptor beta chains from one sample sequenced in a study of blood T cell repertoires in COVID-19. Profiled with immunoSEQ multiplex PCR; TCRdb holds only in-frame clones, not every one. In the table there are some 200,000 clones, roughly 94% of which are singletons. The sample was peripheral blood. The receptors derive from a man aged 25 to 40 with COVID-19, enrolled during active disease.

V usage is TRBV15 and J usage is TRBJ2-1; 7 nucleotides match TRBD1. The J segment lost 12 bases and the V segment lost 0 bases, leaving 11 bases of the junction unmatched. The germline gives CDR1 LNHNV, CDR2 YYDKDF (reference sequence). The CDR3 has 15 amino acids. CDR3 nucleotide sequence: TGTGCCACCAGCAGAGATACGGACAGGCCGGGGTGGCAGTTCTTC. Translation: CATSRDTDRPGWQFF.

J is TRBJ2-7 and V is TRBV19, with a tentative D call TRBD1 (6 bases). V was trimmed by 4 bases and J by 3 bases, leaving 13 bases between them. The CDR3 runs 14 residues. Germline V gene sequence: CDR1 LNHDA, CDR2 SQIVND (reference sequence). In nucleotides, the CDR3 is TGTGCCAGTAGTACCGGGACATCCTTCTACGAGCAGTACTTC. Its translation is CASSTGTSFYEQYF.

CDR3 sequence reads: CASSVNRDSGNTIYF. The CDR3 region has the DNA TGTGCCAGCAGCGTAAACAGGGACTCTGGAAACACCATATATTTT. The chain recombines TRBV9 with TRBJ1-3; D is perhaps TRBD1 (6 bases). Trimming removed 1 base at V and 0 bases at J, with 8 bases between. CDR1 and CDR2 from the germline V gene are SGDLS and YYNGEE. The CDR3 has 15 residues. Combining the CDR3 with reference TRBV9 and TRBJ1-3 gives the whole variable domain DSGVTQTPKHLITATGQRVTLRCSPRSGDLSVYWYQQSLDQGLQFLIQYYNGEERAKGNILERFSAQQFPDLHSELNLSSLELGDSALYFCASSVNRDSGNTIYFGEGSWLTVV.

This chain uses TRBV5-5 with TRBJ2-5; D is ambiguous. V lost 1 base to trimming and J lost 4 bases, with 5 bases between them. The length of the CDR3 is 12 residues. Looked up from germline, CDR1 is SGHKS and CDR2 is YYEKEE (reference sequence). CDR3 residues: CASSLSGETQYF. The CDR3 DNA reads TGTGCCAGCAGCTTGTCCGGAGAGACCCAGTACTTC.

The V and J genes are TRBV3-1 (or the pseudogene TRBV3-2) and TRBJ1-2; 8 bases fit TRBD1. Germline values: CDR1 LGHDT, CDR2 YNNKEL (reference sequence). V shed 3 bases and J 11 bases; nucleotides not matched to a gene: 11. The length of the CDR3 is 14 residues. CDR3 coding DNA: TGTGCCAGCAGCCAGGGCAGGGGGCTAGTGATTTACACCTTC. This encodes CASSQGRGLVIYTF.

The chain employs TRBV5-6 and TRBJ1-2; D is undetermined. V dropped 2 bases and J dropped 6 bases, with 11 bases sitting between them. CDR1 SGHDT and CDR2 YYEEEE come from the germline V gene. The CDR3 loop spans 13 amino acids. CDR3 sequence (DNA): TGTGCCAGCAGCTTCGAGTTAAACCATGGCTACACCTTC. The encoded protein is CASSFELNHGYTF.

The rearrangement uses TRBV11-3 and TRBJ2-1; tentatively, D is TRBD2 (6 bases). This CDR3 spans 13 amino acids. In germline, CDR1 is SGHNT, CDR2 YENEEA. The ends were cut back, 5 bases at V and 5 bases at J, with 10 bases in the middle. The DNA for the CDR3 is TGTGCCAGCAGCCTCGGGAGTCACAATGAGCAGTTCTTC. The encoded protein is CASSLGSHNEQFF.

This CDR3 is CASSTVGSNSPLHF. CDR3 DNA sequence: TGTGCCAGCAGCACAGTGGGTAGTAATTCACCCCTCCACTTT. The V call is TRBV5-4, the J call TRBJ1-6; D uncertain. V was pared by 4 bases and J by 6 bases, with 11 bases between. Germline V CDR1 and CDR2: SGHNT, YYREEE (reference sequence). The CDR3 extends over 14 amino acids.

The chain employs TRBV24-1 and TRBJ1-2, with 9 bases that match TRBD1. Trimming cost V 4 bases and J 10 bases; bases outside gene matches: 6. Germline CDR1 and CDR2: KGHDR and SFDVKD. This CDR3 has 13 amino acids. In nucleotides, the CDR3 is TGTGCCACCAGTGACCACAGGGGGCTGGACTACACCTTC. Translating it yields CATSDHRGLDYTF.

The chain recombines TRBV4-1 with TRBJ2-3; 8 bases agree with TRBD2. V lost 0 bases to trimming and J lost 3 bases; unmatched junction nucleotides: 17. The germline V gene has CDR1 MGHRA and CDR2 YSYEKL. This CDR3 is 20 amino acids long. CDR3 in DNA: TGCGCCAGCAGCCAAGATCTTGTTAGCGGGGAGGACCTAGCAACAGATACGCAGTATTTT. Its protein is CASSQDLVSGEDLATDTQYF.

V gene TRBV5-1 combines with J gene TRBJ2-1, with 9 bases matching TRBD1. Unmatched junction bases numbered 3, after V lost 4 bases and J lost 4 bases. CDR1 SGHRS and CDR2 YFSETQ come from the germline V gene. This CDR3 has 14 residues. CDR3 nucleotide sequence: TGCGCCAGCAGCACGGGACAGGGATACAATGAGCAGTTCTTC. This gives the protein CASSTGQGYNEQFF.

The CDR3 DNA follows: TGCAGTGCTAGTTGGGCCAAGCCCGACTCCTACAATGAGCAGTTCTTC. This gives the protein CSASWAKPDSYNEQFF. The chain recombines TRBV20-1 with TRBJ2-1; unclear D gene. Germline CDR1 and CDR2: DFQATT and SNEGSKA (reference sequence). V shed 3 bases and J shed 0 bases, with 15 bases lying between them. This CDR3 comprises 16 residues.